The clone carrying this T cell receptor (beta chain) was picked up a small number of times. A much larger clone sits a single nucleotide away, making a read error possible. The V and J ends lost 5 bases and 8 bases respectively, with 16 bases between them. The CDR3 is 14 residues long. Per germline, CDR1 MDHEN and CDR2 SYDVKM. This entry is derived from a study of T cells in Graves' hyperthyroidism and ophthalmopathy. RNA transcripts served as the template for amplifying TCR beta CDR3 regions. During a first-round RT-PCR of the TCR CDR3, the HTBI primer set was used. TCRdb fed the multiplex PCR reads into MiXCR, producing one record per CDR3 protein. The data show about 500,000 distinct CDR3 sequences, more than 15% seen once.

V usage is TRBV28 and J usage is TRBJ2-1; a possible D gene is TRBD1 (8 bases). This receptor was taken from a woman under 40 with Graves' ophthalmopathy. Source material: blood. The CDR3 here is CASSLRTGRDEQFF. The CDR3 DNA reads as TGTGCCAGCAGTCTCCGGACAGGGAGGGATGAGCAGTTCTTC.